Below are 9 T cell receptor beta chains sequenced from a single sample in a study of cytomegalovirus exposure and HLA in healthy donors. The PCR contained 60 Vbeta and 13 Jbeta primers. The table came from immunoSEQ multiplex PCR; TCRdb's copy has only in-frame clones and leaves some out. The sample shows around 94,000 clones, about four fifths of them seen only once. The material sequenced was PBMCs. These receptors came from a man between 18 and 35 years old in good health and CMV-seronegative.

The J gene is TRBJ2-5, the V gene TRBV7-6; the D is unclear. The CDR3 covers 17 residues. In germline, CDR1 is SGHVS, CDR2 FNYEAQ. The ends were cut back, 0 bases at V and 2 bases at J, with 16 bases in the middle. The CDR3 loop reads CASSLAPPLNLQETQYF. The CDR3 DNA reads as TGTGCCAGCAGCTTAGCCCCCCCTTTAAACTTGCAAGAGACCCAGTACTTC. The full variable domain, with the rest looked up from reference TRBV7-6 and TRBJ2-5, is GAGVSQSPRYKVTKRGQDVALRCDPISGHVSLYWYRQALGQGPEFLTYFNYEAQQDKSGLPNDRFSAERPEGSISTLTIQRTEQRDSAMYRCASSLAPPLNLQETQYFGPGTRLLVL.

This clone was recorded once. V gene TRBV19 combines with J gene TRBJ1-1, with 9 bases aligning to TRBD1. Germline V gives CDR1 LNHDA, CDR2 SQIVND (reference sequence). The CDR3 has 14 amino acids. V shed 4 bases, J shed 5 bases, and the junction held 5 bases outside the gene matches. CDR3 loop: CASSNGQGFTEAFF. The CDR3 bases are TGTGCCAGTAGTAACGGACAGGGGTTTACTGAAGCTTTCTTT.

This rearrangement joins TRBV25-1 to TRBJ1-2, with D uncertain. V was cut by 1 base and J by 3 bases, with 12 bases left in between. This CDR3 is 15 amino acids long. Germline V gene lookup returns CDR1 MGHDK and CDR2 SYGVNS. Here the CDR3 reads CASSESFRSDYGYTF. CDR3 bases: TGTGCCAGCAGTGAATCCTTCCGGTCTGACTATGGCTACACCTTC.

This chain connects TRBV6-5 to TRBJ2-7; D is possibly TRBD1 (6 bases). The CDR3 totals 16 residues. V dropped 0 bases and J dropped 3 bases, with 15 bases sitting between them. CDR1 is MNHEY, CDR2 SVGAGI, per germline. The CDR3 sequence: CASSYSGAGEGYEQYF. CDR3 DNA sequence: TGTGCCAGCAGTTACTCCGGGGCAGGGGAAGGCTACGAGCAGTACTTC.

This sequence joins TRBV10-2 and TRBJ2-1; no clear D. CDR1 WSHSY and CDR2 SAAADI come from the germline V gene. Trimming cost V 3 bases and J 0 bases, with 12 bases left between them. The CDR3 is made up of 16 amino acids. Here the CDR3 reads CASSESVASSYNEQFF. The CDR3 DNA reads TGCGCCAGCAGTGAATCTGTAGCCAGCTCCTACAATGAGCAGTTCTTC.

This clone was seen just once. This sequence joins TRBV7-6 and TRBJ1-5, with D possibly matching TRBD1 (5 bases). Germline CDR1 is SGHVS and CDR2 is FNYEAQ. CDR3 length equals 16 residues. V lost 0 bases to trimming and J lost 0 bases, with 9 bases between them. CDR3 loop: CASSLAAGNSNQPQHF. In DNA form, the CDR3 reads TGTGCCAGCAGCTTAGCCGCAGGGAATAGCAATCAGCCCCAGCATTTT.

This sequence joins TRBV18 and TRBJ1-3; D remains unclear. V was cut by 6 bases and J by 0 bases, with 15 bases left in between. The CDR3 extends over 16 amino acids. Per the germline V gene, CDR1 is KGHSH and CDR2 is LQKENI. CDR3 sequence (DNA): TGTGCCAGCTCCCACCCCGGGGAAATCTCTGGAAACACCATATATTTT. It yields the protein CASSHPGEISGNTIYF.

This clone was counted a few times. The chain is built from TRBV4-1 and TRBJ1-1; possible D gene TRBD1, 5 bases. Germline CDR1 and CDR2: MGHRA and YSYEKL. V lost 1 base to trimming and J lost 0 bases, with 9 bases between them. The CDR3 loop spans 15 amino acids. CDR3 DNA: TGCGCCAGCAGCCAAGGGAGACAGTTGAACACTGAAGCTTTCTTT. This translates into CASSQGRQLNTEAFF.

CDR3 region: CATRPLAGYKETQYF. The CDR3 coding sequence is TGTGCCACCAGGCCCCTAGCGGGCTATAAAGAGACCCAGTACTTC. V is TRBV15 and J is TRBJ2-5, with 8 bases fitting TRBD2. Germline assignment: CDR1 LNHNV and CDR2 YYDKDF (reference sequence). V gave up 6 bases and J gave up 3 bases; unmatched junction bases: 9. The CDR3 is 15 amino acids.